This section outlines one TCR beta chain sequence together with its context. The table lists this clone with a few counts. It has no known antigen specificity. No quality values exist for individual bases; no much larger clone is one base distant. What this sample's time point label stands for: 24 weeks on oral tofacitinib. The treatment or condition label on this specimen signifies: oral pan-JAK inhibitor, 5-10 mg twice daily. Peripheral blood and lesional scalp punch biopsies were obtained from patients with alopecia areata. PBMCs were isolated by density centrifugation and stained for CD3, CD4 and CD8, after which CD4+ and CD8+ T cells were sorted on a FACSAria. The sample belongs to a study of CD8+ T cells in alopecia areata (dated by TCRdb to 2017 to 2018). Regarding the complete study: Treated patients were enrolled in an open-label pilot trial of oral tofacitinib at 5 to 10 mg twice daily for moderate-to-severe alopecia areata. Tofacitinib was administered for 6 to 18 months, and 6 months of follow-up off drug were then conducted to assess delayed response and recurrence. For the treated patients, the SALT score, which quantifies what percentage of scalp surface area is affected, served as the measure of disease severity. To study T cell clonal expansion in alopecia areata, the researchers applied high-throughput TCRbeta sequencing to both the C3H/HeJ mouse model and human patients. Human TCRbeta sequencing covered scalp tissue and sorted CD4+ and CD8+ peripheral blood T cells from patchy and totalis/universalis alopecia areata patients and healthy controls. Biopsies were taken from tofacitinib-treated patients at baseline and again at 4 and 24 weeks into treatment, and several of those patients also had a later scalp biopsy. Scalp clonality was compared among normal scalp (n=4), patchy alopecia areata scalp (n=8), and alopecia totalis/universalis scalp (n=8). RNA was obtained with the PAXgene miRNA kit for fixed scalp, the miRNeasy kit for PBMCs, and the RNeasy kit for mouse skin. immunoSEQ multiplex PCR using 35 Vbeta forward primers and 13 Jbeta reverse primers was used to amplify TCRbeta CDR3 regions.

CDR1 is given as MNHNY and CDR2 as SVGAGI, both from the germline V gene (reference sequence). From the cysteine up to the phenylalanine, the CDR3 has a length of 12 residues. CDR3 DNA only is kept here, 36 bases in frame from base 1. V sheds 5 bases and J sheds 4 bases, leaving 9 bases between their ends. Library method: the immunoSEQ multiplex PCR assay. To provide template for TCR sequencing, every sample had RNA extracted and reverse transcribed into cDNA. First-strand cDNA was synthesized using SuperScript III with a 2:1 mix of oligo-dT and random hexamers. A synthetic immune receptor repertoire was used to gauge amplification bias, and whatever bias remained was removed computationally. The paper's data handling went like this. Raw reads were preprocessed to remove errors, and CDR3 was defined by IMGT conventions from the conserved cysteine to phenylalanine. Clonality was calculated as 1 minus Shannon entropy normalized by log2 of the number of productive unique TCRs. CD4 or CD8 identity of scalp clones was inferred by cross-referencing scalp TCRbeta sequences with sorted blood CD4 and CD8 repertoires. TCRdb stores this immuneACCESS table with in-frame sequences only. Part of the clones is absent; in the studies checked, under half of the shortfall reflects unresolved V genes, and no reason is known for the rest. Clone size and the V and J calls come from that table; the DNA yielded D and trimming. This sample holds under 350,000 clones; roughly 64% were observed only once. Jointly, the top ten make up about 1.7% of the sample.

What the study reported, not specific to this receptor: Because the treated cohort was small and had only one nonresponder, larger studies are needed to examine links between baseline CD8+ expansion and response. Compared with normal scalp, lesional scalp had higher clonality and more expanded CD8+ clones, particularly in alopecia totalis/universalis, a pattern that suggests antigenic drive. Scalp TCR repertoire analysis is complicated because resident alphabeta T cells in normal human skin are also sequenced, whereas mouse skin is dominated by gammadelta T cells. Tofacitinib significantly decreased scalp clonality and the number of expanded CD8+ clones among the top 100 scalp clones. Many expanded lesional clones persisted in scalp and blood during tofacitinib treatment, which may partly explain relapse after stopping treatment. Shared TCR sequences between patients were less evident than in mice, which may be partly attributable to HLA diversity in the patient population.

This TCR was sampled from a human donor with alopecia areata. The V and J segments used are TRBV6-6 and TRBJ2-7, with the D gene not clear enough to name. Sequencing was performed on CD4+ T cells sorted from blood, taken at week 24, from a patient treated with tofacitinib. The CDR3 region reads CASSPFGYEQYF. The sequence in DNA is TGTGCCAGCAGTCCCTTTGGTTACGAGCAGTACTTC.